This TCR beta chain was documented in a study of human T cells and chemical hapten exposure. Study summary: Sensitization involved placing 2% DPC onto a roughly 2 cm by roughly 2 cm region of upper inner arm skin.

The time point: patch test 2, 6 weeks after DPC sensitization. As for treatment: therapeutic diphenylcyclopropenone sensitization with weekly scalp DPC. MiXCR was run by TCRdb on the RACE reads, yielding one entry per CDR3 protein. The data hold under 100,000 distinct CDR3 sequences, with roughly 11% observed a single time. This CDR3 spans 16 amino acids. The V gene end was trimmed by 2 bases and the J gene end by 5 bases; junction bases not matched to a gene: 7. CDR1 is SGHAT and CDR2 is FQNNGV in the germline V gene. V and J are TRBV11-2 and TRBJ2-5, with 11 positions matching TRBD1. The sequence was collected from a woman aged 40 to 50 with alopecia areata. Some clones in this sample may be carry-over from other donors' samples. The sample was whole blood, taken in connection with sensitization to the hapten diphenylcyclopropenone (DPC). The CDR3 spells CASSLSADRGRETQYF. CDR3 DNA sequence: TGTGCCAGCAGCTTAAGCGCGGACAGGGGGCGCGAGACCCAGTACTTC.